These 30 T cell receptor beta chains were sequenced from one sample in a study of OX40 agonist ivuxolimab in advanced cancers. The library relied on the immunoSEQ multiplex PCR assay. The clones in this table, taken by TCRdb from immuneACCESS, are in-frame only. Not every clone is retained; where verified, under half of the shortfall comes from an unresolved V gene, and the cause of the rest is unknown. The sample table lists under 55,000 clones, about 90% of them with a count of one. The ten largest clones capture 6% to 8% of the sample. The input for sequencing was CD4+ or CD8+ T cells sorted from blood, taken in a trial of the OX40 agonist ivuxolimab. The origin of the receptors is an adult with an advanced solid tumor such as melanoma, head and neck, liver or kidney cancer.

The rearrangement joins TRBV2 to TRBJ1-4, with TRBD1 identical over 7 bases. Germline-derived CDR1 and CDR2 are SNHLY and FYNNEI. The CDR3 is 14 amino acids. V was clipped by 2 bases and J by 3 bases; unmatched bases: 0. The CDR3 reads CASSEQGANEKLFF. As DNA, the CDR3 is TGTGCCAGCAGTGAACAGGGGGCTAATGAAAAACTGTTTTTT.

This chain joins TRBV5-8 and TRBJ1-6; D unclear. The CDR3 is made up of 16 amino acids. CDR1 SGHTS and CDR2 YDEGEE come from the germline V gene. V lost 0 bases, J lost 8 bases, and 15 bases lay in between. The CDR3 reads CASSLVRFKRDSPLHF. CDR3 bases: TGTGCCAGCAGCTTGGTTAGGTTCAAAAGAGATTCACCCCTCCACTTT.

The chain joins TRBV6-6 to TRBJ2-1, with D possibly being TRBD1 (5 bases). Trimming stripped 4 bases from V and 7 bases from J, with 8 bases between. The CDR3 loop spans 12 amino acids. Per the germline V gene, CDR1 is MNHNY and CDR2 is SVGAGI (reference sequence). CDR3 amino acids: CASSSTVNEQFF. The CDR3 DNA reads TGTGCCAGCAGTTCGACAGTGAATGAGCAGTTCTTC.

The rearrangement joins TRBV28 to TRBJ2-2, with D tentatively TRBD1 (9 bases). The CDR3 totals 18 residues. Per the germline V gene, CDR1 is MDHEN and CDR2 is SYDVKM. Trimming removed 8 bases at V and 1 base at J, with 23 bases between. The CDR3 DNA reads as TGTGCCAGCGCGGGGGGACAGGGCATACCCCTGAACACCGGGGAGCTGTTTTTT. It encodes CASAGGQGIPLNTGELFF.

This clone was observed once. V usage is TRBV27 and J usage is TRBJ2-7; 8 bases align to TRBD1. CDR1 is MNHEY, CDR2 SMNVEV, per germline (reference sequence). The junction had 9 bases not matched to a gene; V was cut back by 2 bases and J by 6 bases. CDR3 size: 15 residues. The CDR3 nucleotides are TGTGCCAGCAGTTTAACCGGCAGGGGGCGGTTCGAGCAGTACTTC. It encodes CASSLTGRGRFEQYF.

This clone was recorded a few times. The chain combines TRBV2 with TRBJ2-5; the D is unclear. Trimming pared 6 bases from V and 5 bases from J, leaving 10 bases between. Germline-derived CDR1 and CDR2 are SNHLY and FYNNEI. CDR3 size: 12 residues. CDR3 nucleotides: TGTGCCAGCAGCAACCCCGGGGAGACCCAGTACTTC. This sequence encodes CASSNPGETQYF.

J is TRBJ1-1 and V is TRBV27; the D is unclear. Trimming took off 9 bases at V and 4 bases at J, with 21 bases between the two ends. Germline V CDR1 and CDR2: MNHEY, SMNVEV (reference sequence). The length of the CDR3 is 15 residues. Written as DNA, the CDR3 is TGTGCCAGTTCGGTCGGGCCTCACAGCTTCACTGAAGCTTTCTTT. Protein sequence: CASSVGPHSFTEAFF.

This rearrangement joins TRBV6-1 to TRBJ2-7; 7 nucleotides match TRBD1. Losses at the gene ends were 6 bases for V and 6 bases for J; bases not matched to a gene: 8. CDR1 and CDR2 (germline): MNHNS, SASEGT. The CDR3 has 13 residues. CDR3 sequence: CASSGTGAREQYF. In DNA, the CDR3 is TGTGCCAGCAGCGGCACAGGGGCCCGCGAGCAGTACTTC.

Worth noting for this clone: Its ends do not fully match the called genes, so a read error is possible. The chain employs TRBV5-1 and TRBJ1-5; D not certain. The germline V gene has CDR1 SGHRS and CDR2 YFSETQ. There are 13 residues in the CDR3. In nucleotides, the CDR3 is TGCGCCAGCAGATTGGGTCTCTCTCAGCCCCAGCATTTT. Its protein product is CASRLGLSQPQHF.

This chain uses TRBV19 with TRBJ2-1; TRBD2 matches 12 bases. Looked up from germline, CDR1 is LNHDA and CDR2 is SQIVND (reference sequence). The CDR3 sequence is 16 residues long. V lost 1 base to trimming and J lost 12 bases; unmatched junction nucleotides: 10. CDR3 loop: CASSIGLAGGPLGQFF. The CDR3 nucleotides are TGTGCCAGTAGTATAGGGCTAGCGGGGGGGCCGCTTGGGCAGTTCTTC.

The chain links TRBV2 to TRBJ2-1, with no clear D. Per the germline V gene, CDR1 is SNHLY and CDR2 is FYNNEI. V lost 8 bases, J lost 2 bases, and 13 bases lay in between. The CDR3 is made up of 14 amino acids. CDR3 sequence (DNA): TGTGCCAGCGTGGTGACTTTCACCTACAATGAGCAGTTCTTC. Residues: CASVVTFTYNEQFF.

The genes are TRBV19 and TRBJ2-5; the D gene could be TRBD1 or TRBD2 (6 bases each). V was pared by 6 bases and J by 5 bases, with 22 bases between. Per the germline V gene, CDR1 is LNHDA and CDR2 is SQIVND (reference sequence). The CDR3 totals 16 residues. The CDR3 loop is CASSPWGRGAKETQYF. CDR3 in DNA: TGTGCCAGTAGCCCTTGGGGGCGGGGAGCCAAGGAGACCCAGTACTTC.

This chain connects TRBV5-1 to TRBJ2-2; 8 bases are shared with TRBD1. Germline-derived CDR1 and CDR2 are SGHRS and YFSETQ. The CDR3 length is 16 residues. Unmatched junction bases numbered 12, after V lost 4 bases and J lost 7 bases. The CDR3, as DNA: TGCGCCAGCAGCCGGATATCGACAGGGGATGGCGGGGAGCTGTTTTTT. This sequence encodes CASSRISTGDGGELFF.

This chain uses TRBV6-5 with TRBJ1-3; tentatively, D is TRBD1 (5 bases). V gave up 0 bases and J gave up 0 bases, with 9 bases separating them. Germline CDR1 and CDR2: MNHEY and SVGAGI. CDR3 length: 16 residues. The CDR3 sequence is CASSYSPGSSGNTIYF. Here the CDR3 DNA reads TGTGCCAGCAGTTACTCGCCAGGGAGCTCTGGAAACACCATATATTTT.

This clone was seen a few times. The chain is built from TRBV19 and TRBJ2-5; 12 nucleotides agree with TRBD2. There are 17 residues in the CDR3. With 3 bases clipped from V and 5 bases from J, the junction kept 10 bases outside the gene matches. Germline lookup yields CDR1 LNHDA and CDR2 SQIVND (reference sequence). CDR3 coding DNA: TGTGCCAGTAGTATTTCTGGTCTAGCGGGGGGGCCGGAGACCCAGTACTTC. Protein sequence: CASSISGLAGGPETQYF.

The V and J genes are TRBV5-6 and TRBJ2-3; 10 bases line up with TRBD2. The V segment lost 4 bases and the J segment 6 bases; nucleotides outside the gene matches: 8. Germline values: CDR1 SGHDT, CDR2 YYEEEE. The CDR3 is 15 residues long. The CDR3 DNA reads TGTGCCAGCAGCCCGGGACTAGCGACCAGGGATACGCAGTATTTT. It translates to CASSPGLATRDTQYF.

This rearrangement joins TRBV6-1 to TRBJ2-7, with a weak D call TRBD1 (6 bases). Germline V gene sequence: CDR1 MNHNS, CDR2 SASEGT. The V end lost 5 bases, the J end lost 4 bases, and 18 bases lay between the germline ends. This CDR3 contains 15 residues. The CDR3 coding sequence is TGTGCCAGCAGTCCCTTACAATTTACAGGGTACGAGCAGTACTTC. This sequence encodes CASSPLQFTGYEQYF.

This chain uses TRBV11-2 with TRBJ2-6; D is undetermined. The germline V gene has CDR1 SGHAT and CDR2 FQNNGV. The CDR3 has 18 amino acids. The V end lost 4 bases, the J end lost 5 bases, and 21 bases lay between the germline ends. The chain's CDR3 is CASSYAPKQQSRANVLTF. The CDR3 region has the DNA TGTGCCAGCAGCTATGCCCCCAAGCAACAAAGTCGGGCCAACGTCCTGACTTTC.

This chain connects TRBV29-1 to TRBJ2-3; 7 nucleotides agree with TRBD2. With 6 bases clipped from V and 2 bases from J, the junction kept 5 bases outside the gene matches. The CDR3 runs 13 residues. Looked up from germline, CDR1 is SQVTM and CDR2 is ANQGSEA. In DNA, the CDR3 is TGCAGCGTGCAGGGAGGGACCACAGATACGCAGTATTTT. This sequence encodes CSVQGGTTDTQYF.

The chain uses TRBV5-1 and TRBJ2-3; D uncertain. CDR3 length: 13 amino acids. Looked up from germline, CDR1 is SGHRS and CDR2 is YFSETQ. V was clipped by 1 base and J by 3 bases, with 6 bases between them. The CDR3 reads CASSLQMTDTQYF. The CDR3 DNA reads TGCGCCAGCAGCTTGCAGATGACAGATACGCAGTATTTT.

The chain carries TRBV6-1 and TRBJ2-7; D possibly corresponds to TRBD1 (6 bases). Per the germline V gene, CDR1 is MNHNS and CDR2 is SASEGT. The CDR3 consists of 12 residues. Trimming took off 7 bases at V and 3 bases at J, with 10 bases between the two ends. Here the CDR3 reads CASTTGIYEQYF. The CDR3, as DNA: TGTGCCAGCACAACAGGGATCTACGAGCAGTACTTC.

V is TRBV6-6 and J is TRBJ2-3; possible D gene TRBD2, 6 bases. V lost 8 bases and J lost 9, with 18 bases in between. In germline, CDR1 is MNHNY, CDR2 SVGAGI (reference sequence). This CDR3 contains 13 residues. The CDR3 region has the DNA TGTGCCAGCGGCCGATCCGGGGGTGGAACGCAGTATTTT. It encodes CASGRSGGGTQYF.

The V call is TRBV5-1, the J call TRBJ1-3, with D uncertain. This CDR3 has 14 residues. Trimming shortened V by 4 bases and J by 4 bases, and 12 bases separated the two germline ends. The germline gives CDR1 SGHRS, CDR2 YFSETQ. The CDR3 bases are TGCGCCAGCAGCCCCCGGGAGTCAGGAAACACCATATATTTT. It yields the protein CASSPRESGNTIYF. Drawing the rest from reference TRBV5-1 and TRBJ1-3, the complete variable domain is KAGVTQTPRYLIKTRGQQVTLSCSPISGHRSVSWYQQTPGQGLQFLFEYFSETQRNKGNFPGRFSGRQFSNSRSEMNVSTLELGDSALYLCASSPRESGNTIYFGEGSWLTVV.

V is TRBV5-1 and J is TRBJ2-3; 7 nucleotides line up with TRBD1. The CDR3 has 16 amino acids. Germline trimming cut 4 bases from V and 2 bases from J; bases unmatched to any gene: 10. Germline assignment: CDR1 SGHRS and CDR2 YFSETQ. CDR3 in amino acids: CASSSLGQPNTDTQYF. The DNA for the CDR3 is TGCGCCAGCAGCAGCCTGGGACAGCCTAACACAGATACGCAGTATTTT.

This sequence joins TRBV20-1 and TRBJ1-2; D call uncertain. The CDR3 spans 10 residues. Germline loops: CDR1 DFQATT, CDR2 SNEGSKA (reference sequence). Trimming left V 5 bases short and J 7 bases short, with 8 bases between. CDR3 loop: CSALSLGYTF. CDR3 bases: TGCAGTGCTCTCTCTCTTGGCTACACCTTC.

The genes are TRBV19 and TRBJ2-7; TRBD1 aligns across 8 bases. With V trimmed by 6 bases and J by 3 bases, 4 bases remained unmatched. This CDR3 region has 13 residues. In germline, CDR1 is LNHDA, CDR2 SQIVND (reference sequence). The DNA of the CDR3 is TGTGCCAGTAGGAGGACAGGGATCTACGAGCAGTACTTC. Residues: CASRRTGIYEQYF.

This chain joins TRBV11-3 and TRBJ2-3; 12 nucleotides match TRBD2. Looked up from germline, CDR1 is SGHNT and CDR2 is YENEEA. This CDR3 is built from 17 residues. V was clipped by 1 base and J by 6 bases; unmatched bases: 8. The chain's CDR3 is CASSLGEGTSGRDTQYF. The DNA for the CDR3 is TGTGCCAGCAGCTTAGGGGAGGGGACTAGCGGGCGTGATACGCAGTATTTT.

The chain combines TRBV18 with TRBJ1-1; possible D gene TRBD1, 6 bases. Germline V gene data show CDR1 as KGHSH and CDR2 as LQKENI. With 11 bases removed from V and 1 base from J, the gap between germline ends came to 14 bases. The CDR3 sequence is 13 residues long. CDR3 loop: CAAGEGGNTEAFF. CDR3 in DNA: TGTGCCGCCGGGGAGGGGGGGAACACTGAAGCTTTCTTT.

This clone has only one observation. V and J are TRBV6-1 and TRBJ2-3; TRBD2 matches at 8 bases. With 4 bases clipped from V and 1 base from J, the junction kept 10 bases outside the gene matches. CDR1 is MNHNS, CDR2 SASEGT, per germline. There are 17 residues in the CDR3. The CDR3 sequence is CASSGVVLSGGTDTQYF. The CDR3 region has the DNA TGTGCCAGCAGTGGTGTTGTTCTTAGCGGGGGCACAGATACGCAGTATTTT.

A single count supports this clone. The chain couples TRBV28 to TRBJ2-3; possible D gene TRBD2, 6 bases. The CDR3 runs to 15 residues. Trimming left V 7 bases short and J 1 base short, with 15 bases between. Germline CDR1 is MDHEN and CDR2 is SYDVKM. CDR3 protein: CASNKVASGTDTQYF. The DNA for the CDR3 is TGTGCCAGCAACAAGGTGGCTAGCGGCACAGATACGCAGTATTTT.